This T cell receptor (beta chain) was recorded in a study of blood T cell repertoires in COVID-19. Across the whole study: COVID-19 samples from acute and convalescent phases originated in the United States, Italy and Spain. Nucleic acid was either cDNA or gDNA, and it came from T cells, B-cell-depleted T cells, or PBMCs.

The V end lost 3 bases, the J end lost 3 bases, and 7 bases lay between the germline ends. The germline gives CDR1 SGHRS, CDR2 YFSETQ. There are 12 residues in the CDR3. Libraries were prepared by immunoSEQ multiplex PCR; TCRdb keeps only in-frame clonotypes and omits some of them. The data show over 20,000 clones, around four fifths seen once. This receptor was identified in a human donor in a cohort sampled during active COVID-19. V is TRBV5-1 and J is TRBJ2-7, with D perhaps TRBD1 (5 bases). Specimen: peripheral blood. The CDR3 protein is CASSSTDYEQYF. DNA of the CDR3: TGCGCCAGCAGCTCGACAGACTACGAGCAGTACTTC.